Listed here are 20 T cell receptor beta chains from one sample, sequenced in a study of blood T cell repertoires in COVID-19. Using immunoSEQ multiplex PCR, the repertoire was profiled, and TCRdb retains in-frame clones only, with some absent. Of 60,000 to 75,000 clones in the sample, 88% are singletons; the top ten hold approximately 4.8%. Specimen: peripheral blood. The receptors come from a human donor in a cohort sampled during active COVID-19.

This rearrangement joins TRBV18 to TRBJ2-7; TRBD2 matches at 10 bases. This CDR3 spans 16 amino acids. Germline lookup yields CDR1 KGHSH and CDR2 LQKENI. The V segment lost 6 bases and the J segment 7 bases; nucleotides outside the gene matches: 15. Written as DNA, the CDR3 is TGTGCCAGCTCGTTTTTTGGCGGGAGACTAGCGGGTGAGCAGTACTTC. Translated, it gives CASSFFGGRLAGEQYF.

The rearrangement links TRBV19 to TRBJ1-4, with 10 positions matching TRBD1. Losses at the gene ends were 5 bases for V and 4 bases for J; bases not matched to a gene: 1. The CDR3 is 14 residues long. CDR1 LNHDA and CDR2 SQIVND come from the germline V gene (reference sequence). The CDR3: CASSRDRGNEKLFF. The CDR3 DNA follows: TGTGCCAGTAGTCGGGACAGGGGTAATGAAAAACTGTTTTTT.

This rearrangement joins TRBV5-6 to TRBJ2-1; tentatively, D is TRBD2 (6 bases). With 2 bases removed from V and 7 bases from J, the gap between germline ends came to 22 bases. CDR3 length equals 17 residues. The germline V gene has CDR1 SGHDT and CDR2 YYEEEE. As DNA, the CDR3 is TGTGCCAGCAGCTTTGGAGGGAGAGGAAGACTTTTGAATGAGCAGTTCTTC. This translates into CASSFGGRGRLLNEQFF.

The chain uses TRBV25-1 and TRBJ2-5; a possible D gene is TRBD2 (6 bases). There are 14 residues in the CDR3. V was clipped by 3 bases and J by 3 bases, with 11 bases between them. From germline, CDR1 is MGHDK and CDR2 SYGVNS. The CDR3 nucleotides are TGTGCCAGCAGTGATGAAACGGGGGAAGAGACCCAGTACTTC. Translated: CASSDETGEETQYF.

CDR3 amino acids: CASRRLGTEAFF. In nucleotides, the CDR3 is TGTGCCAGTCGTAGACTGGGCACTGAAGCTTTCTTT. This rearrangement joins TRBV28 to TRBJ1-1; D gene uncertain. Looked up from germline, CDR1 is MDHEN and CDR2 is SYDVKM. V was clipped by 9 bases and J by 4 bases, with 12 bases between them. This CDR3 comprises 12 residues.

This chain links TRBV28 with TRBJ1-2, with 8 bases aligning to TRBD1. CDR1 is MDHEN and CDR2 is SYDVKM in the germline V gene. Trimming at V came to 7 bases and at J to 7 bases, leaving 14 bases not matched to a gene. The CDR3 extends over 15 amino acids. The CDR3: CASILLLQGGTGYTF. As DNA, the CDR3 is TGTGCCAGCATTCTGCTCCTACAGGGGGGTACTGGCTACACCTTC.

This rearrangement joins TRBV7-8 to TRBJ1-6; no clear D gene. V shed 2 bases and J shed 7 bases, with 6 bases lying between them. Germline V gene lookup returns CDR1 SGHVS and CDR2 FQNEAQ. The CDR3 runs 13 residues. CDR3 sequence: CASSLSQNSPLHF. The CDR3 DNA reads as TGTGCCAGCAGCTTAAGTCAGAATTCACCCCTCCACTTT.

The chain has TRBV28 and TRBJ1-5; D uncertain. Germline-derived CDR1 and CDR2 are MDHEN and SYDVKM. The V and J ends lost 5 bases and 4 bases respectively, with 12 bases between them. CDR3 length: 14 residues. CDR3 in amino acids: CASSQAPANQPQHF. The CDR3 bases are TGTGCCAGCAGTCAAGCTCCCGCAAATCAGCCCCAGCATTTT.

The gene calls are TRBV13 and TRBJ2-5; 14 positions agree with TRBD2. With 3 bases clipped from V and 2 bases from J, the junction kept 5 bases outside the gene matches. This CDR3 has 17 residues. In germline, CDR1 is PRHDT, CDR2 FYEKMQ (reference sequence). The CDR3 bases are TGTGCCAGCAGCTTCTTCGGGACTAGCGGGAGACAAGAGACCCAGTACTTC. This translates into CASSFFGTSGRQETQYF.

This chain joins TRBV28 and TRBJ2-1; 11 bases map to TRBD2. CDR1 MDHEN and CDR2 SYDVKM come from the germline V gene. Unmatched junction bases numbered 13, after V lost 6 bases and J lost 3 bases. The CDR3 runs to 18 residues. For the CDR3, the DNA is TGTGCCAGCAGCCCCCCCCAACTAGCGGGGGCCAACTACAATGAGCAGTTCTTC. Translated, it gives CASSPPQLAGANYNEQFF.

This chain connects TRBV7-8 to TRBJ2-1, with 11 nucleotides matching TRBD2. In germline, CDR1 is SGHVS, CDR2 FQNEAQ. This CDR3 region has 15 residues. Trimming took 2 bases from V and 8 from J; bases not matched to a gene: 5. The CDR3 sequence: CASSLRLAGFYEQFF. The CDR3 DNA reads TGTGCCAGCAGCTTACGACTAGCGGGATTTTATGAGCAGTTCTTC.

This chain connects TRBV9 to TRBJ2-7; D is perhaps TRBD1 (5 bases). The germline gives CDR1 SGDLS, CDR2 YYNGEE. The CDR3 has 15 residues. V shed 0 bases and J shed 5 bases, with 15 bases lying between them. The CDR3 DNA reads TGTGCCAGCAGCGTAGGTCTCAGGGATCAGGACGAGCAGTACTTC. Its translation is CASSVGLRDQDEQYF.

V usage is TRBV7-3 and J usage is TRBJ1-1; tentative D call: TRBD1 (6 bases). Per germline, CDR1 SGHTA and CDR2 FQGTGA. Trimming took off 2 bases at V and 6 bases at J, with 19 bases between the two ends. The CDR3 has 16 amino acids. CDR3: CASSLFGIGGGAEAFF. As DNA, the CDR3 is TGTGCCAGCAGCTTATTTGGTATAGGGGGTGGGGCTGAAGCTTTCTTT.

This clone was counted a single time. CDR3 loop: CASSLPGTYEQYF. Here the CDR3 DNA reads TGTGCCAGCAGTTTGCCGGGAACCTACGAGCAGTACTTC. V usage is TRBV28 and J usage is TRBJ2-7; D perhaps matches TRBD2 (5 bases). CDR3 length equals 13 residues. Germline V gene lookup returns CDR1 MDHEN and CDR2 SYDVKM. V lost 3 bases and J 2 bases, leaving 8 bases between the germline ends.

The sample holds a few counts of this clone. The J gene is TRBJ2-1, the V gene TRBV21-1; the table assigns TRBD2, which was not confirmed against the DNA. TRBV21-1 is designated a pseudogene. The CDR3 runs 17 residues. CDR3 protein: CASSKEWTKVRGHEQFF. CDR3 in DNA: TGTGCCAGCAGCAAAGAATGGACCAAGGTGCGGGGTCATGAGCAGTTCTTC.

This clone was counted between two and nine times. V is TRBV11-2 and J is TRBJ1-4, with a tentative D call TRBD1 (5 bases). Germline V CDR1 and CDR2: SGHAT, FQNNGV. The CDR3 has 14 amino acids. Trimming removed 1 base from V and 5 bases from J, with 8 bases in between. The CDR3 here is CASSLGQGNEKLFF. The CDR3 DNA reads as TGTGCCAGCAGCTTAGGGCAGGGAAATGAAAAACTGTTTTTT.

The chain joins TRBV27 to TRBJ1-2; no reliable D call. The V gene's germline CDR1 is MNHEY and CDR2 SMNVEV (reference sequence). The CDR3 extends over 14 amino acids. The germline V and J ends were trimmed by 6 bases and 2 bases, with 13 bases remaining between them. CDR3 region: CASRSSGLNYGYTF. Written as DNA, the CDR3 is TGTGCCAGCAGGTCTTCTGGACTGAACTATGGCTACACCTTC.

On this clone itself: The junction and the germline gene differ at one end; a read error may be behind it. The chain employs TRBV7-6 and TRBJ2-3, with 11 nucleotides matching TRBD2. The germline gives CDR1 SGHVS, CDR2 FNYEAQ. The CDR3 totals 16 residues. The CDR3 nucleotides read TGTGCCAGCAGCTTAGGCACTAGCGGGAGCAAAGATACGCAGTATTTT. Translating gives CASSLGTSGSKDTQYF. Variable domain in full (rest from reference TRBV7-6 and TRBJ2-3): GAGVSQSPRYKVTKRGQDVALRCDPISGHVSLYWYRQALGQGPEFLTYFNYEAQQDKSGLPNDRFSAERPEGSISTLTIQRTEQRDSAMYRCASSLGTSGSKDTQYFGPGTRLTVL.

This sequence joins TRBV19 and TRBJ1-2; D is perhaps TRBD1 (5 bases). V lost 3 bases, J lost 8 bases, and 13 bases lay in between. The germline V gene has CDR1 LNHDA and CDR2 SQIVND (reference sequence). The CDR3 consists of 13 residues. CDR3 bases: TGTGCCAGTAGTATTAAGGGGACTTTCGGCTACACCTTC. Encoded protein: CASSIKGTFGYTF.

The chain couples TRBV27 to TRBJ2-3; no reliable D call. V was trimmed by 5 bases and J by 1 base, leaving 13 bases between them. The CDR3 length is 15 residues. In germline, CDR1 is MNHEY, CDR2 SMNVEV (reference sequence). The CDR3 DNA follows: TGTGCCAGCAGTCACTACGTCGTTGGCACAGATACGCAGTATTTT. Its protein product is CASSHYVVGTDTQYF.